This TCR beta chain was identified during a study of T cell repertoires in cytomegalovirus infection (dated by TCRdb to about 2019). Turning to the overall study: Recently identified HLA-C-restricted CMV epitopes, whose presentation resists viral immunomodulation, were targeted by peptide stimulations together with well-studied HLA-B-restricted epitopes. The HLA type of each donor mattered for the analysis, because public TCR beta signatures pointed to carriage of CMV infection along with the matching HLA type.

Paper-wide results and their limitations: The ex vivo response was dominated by HLA-C-restricted CMV-specific TCR beta clonotypes, which also provided the single most frequent clonotype in two of eight donors. Cumulative frequency of public TCR beta family members discriminated carriers of CMV infection plus the relevant HLA type in this cohort and an independent 352-donor cohort.

V gives up 3 bases and J gives up 2 bases, and the segment between their germline ends measures 9 bases. CDR1 and CDR2 are drawn from the germline V gene: MGHDK, SYGVNS. There are 14 amino acids in the CDR3, from cysteine to phenylalanine inclusive. CDR3 DNA only is kept here, 42 bases in frame from base 1. Concerning this clonotype itself: Its antigen has not been determined. No qualities accompany the bases; no much larger clone lies one base away.

Instrument on record: Illumina HiSeq 1500. TCRdb reanalyzed the raw reads on its own, using fastp at Q25 for trimming and MiXCR for clone calling, and kept in-frame beta chains. Rows merge per CDR3 protein into single entries with the most common DNA and genes. Present in this sample are a few hundred thousand distinct CDR3 sequences, approximately 40% of which were seen just once. The leading ten clones occupy 40% to 60% of the sample. The treatment or condition label here, explained by the study, means: in vitro stimulation with specific CMV peptide epitopes to enrich CMV-specific T cells. The sequence was collected from a human donor in good health (CMV status not recorded). Some clones in this sample may be carry-over from other donors' samples. This material consisted of cultured PBMCs, taken from culture after CMV antigen stimulation. The chain is encoded by TRBV25-1 joined to TRBJ2-3; too little of a D gene remains to name it. The DNA sequence reads TGTGCCAGCAGTGAGCCCAGCCACACAGATACGCAGTATTTT. Translation gives CASSEPSHTDTQYF.